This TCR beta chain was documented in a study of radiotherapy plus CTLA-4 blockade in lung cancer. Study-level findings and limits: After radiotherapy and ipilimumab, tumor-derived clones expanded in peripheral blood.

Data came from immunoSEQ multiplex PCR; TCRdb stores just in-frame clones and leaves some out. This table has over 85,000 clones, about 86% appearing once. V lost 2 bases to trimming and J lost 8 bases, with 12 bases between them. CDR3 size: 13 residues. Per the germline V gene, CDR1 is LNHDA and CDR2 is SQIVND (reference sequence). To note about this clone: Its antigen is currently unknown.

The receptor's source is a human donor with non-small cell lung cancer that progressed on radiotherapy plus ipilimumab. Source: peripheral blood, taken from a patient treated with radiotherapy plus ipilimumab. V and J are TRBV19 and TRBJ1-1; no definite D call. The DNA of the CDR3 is TGTGCCAGTAGTATATTGTTGGGAGGAGAAGCTTTCTTT. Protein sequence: CASSILLGGEAFF.